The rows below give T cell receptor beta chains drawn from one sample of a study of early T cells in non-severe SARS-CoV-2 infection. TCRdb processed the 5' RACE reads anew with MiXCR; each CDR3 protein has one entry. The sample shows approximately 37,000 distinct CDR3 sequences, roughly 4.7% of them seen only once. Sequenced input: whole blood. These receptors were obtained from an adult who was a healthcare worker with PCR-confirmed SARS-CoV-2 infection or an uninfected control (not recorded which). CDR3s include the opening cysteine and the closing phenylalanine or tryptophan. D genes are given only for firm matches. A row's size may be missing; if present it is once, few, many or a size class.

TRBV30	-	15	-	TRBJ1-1	CAWDEGIRSNTEAFF	TGTGCCTGGGATGAGGGAATTAGGTCGAACACTGAAGCTTTCTTT
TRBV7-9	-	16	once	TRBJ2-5	CASSLTDPTTKETQYF	TGTGCCAGCAGCTTAACAGACCCGACTACCAAAGAGACCCAGTACTTC
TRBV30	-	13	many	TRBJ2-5	CAWKGRDQETQYF	TGTGCCTGGAAGGGCAGGGACCAAGAGACCCAGTACTTC
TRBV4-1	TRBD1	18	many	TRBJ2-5	CASSHLFLRDRGPETQYF	TGCGCCAGCAGCCACTTGTTTTTAAGGGACAGGGGACCGGAGACCCAGTACTTC
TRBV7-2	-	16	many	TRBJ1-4	CASSLQGTIPGEKLFF	TGTGCCAGCAGCTTACAGGGAACCATCCCGGGAGAAAAACTGTTTTTT
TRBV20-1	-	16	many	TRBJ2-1	CSARAGASSTYNEQFF	TGCAGTGCTAGGGCGGGGGCCTCCTCTACCTACAATGAGCAGTTCTTC
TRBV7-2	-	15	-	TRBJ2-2	CASSRDLGDTGELFF	TGTGCCAGCAGCCGGGACCTTGGGGACACCGGGGAGCTGTTTTTT
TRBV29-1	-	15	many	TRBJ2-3	CSVEGGLRSTDTQYF	TGCAGCGTTGAGGGGGGGCTCAGGAGCACAGATACGCAGTATTTT
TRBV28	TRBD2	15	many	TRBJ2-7	CASSPSSGRQFEQYF	TGTGCCAGCAGTCCCTCTAGCGGGAGACAGTTCGAGCAGTACTTC
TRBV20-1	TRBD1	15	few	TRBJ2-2	CSARDLTGGTGELFF	TGCAGTGCTAGAGATCTGACAGGGGGCACCGGGGAGCTGTTTTTT
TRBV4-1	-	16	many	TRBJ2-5	CASSQEAELWGETQYF	TGCGCCAGCAGCCAAGAAGCGGAACTCTGGGGAGAGACCCAGTACTTC
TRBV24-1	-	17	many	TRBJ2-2	CATSDQRAGAFGGELFF	TGTGCCACCAGTGACCAAAGGGCGGGGGCCTTTGGCGGGGAGCTGTTTTTT
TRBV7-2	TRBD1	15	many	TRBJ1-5	CASRLTGKSNQPQHF	TGTGCCAGCAGGCTGACAGGGAAGAGCAATCAGCCCCAGCATTTT
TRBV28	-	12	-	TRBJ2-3	CASSRSEGTQYF	TGTGCCAGCAGTCGTAGCGAGGGTACGCAGTATTTT
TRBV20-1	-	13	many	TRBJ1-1	CSARVQPNTEAFF	TGCAGTGCAAGGGTACAGCCTAACACTGAAGCTTTCTTT
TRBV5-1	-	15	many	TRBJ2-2	CASSVAVANTGELFF	TGCGCCAGCAGCGTGGCGGTCGCAAACACCGGGGAGCTGTTTTTT
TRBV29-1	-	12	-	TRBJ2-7	CSVLGTLREQYF	TGCAGCGTACTAGGGACTCTAAGGGAGCAGTACTTC
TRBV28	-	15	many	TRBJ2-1	CASSPNSSPNNEQFF	TGTGCCAGCAGCCCCAACTCCTCCCCCAACAATGAGCAGTTCTTC
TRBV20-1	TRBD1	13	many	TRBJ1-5	CSASEAGGQPQHF	TGCAGTGCTAGTGAGGCAGGGGGCCAGCCCCAGCATTTT
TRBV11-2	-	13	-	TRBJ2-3	CASRPTRARGQYF	TGTGCCAGCAGGCCTACCCGAGCGCGGGGGCAGTATTTT
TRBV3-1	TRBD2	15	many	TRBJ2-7	CASRTTSGGSYEQYF	TGTGCCAGCAGGACGACTAGCGGGGGCTCCTACGAGCAGTACTTC
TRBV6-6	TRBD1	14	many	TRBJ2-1	CASSPGTGYNEQFF	TGTGCCAGCAGTCCGGGGACAGGGTACAATGAGCAGTTCTTC
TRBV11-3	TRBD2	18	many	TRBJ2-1	CASSLDQGGSTSYNEQFF	TGTGCCAGCAGCTTAGATCAGGGCGGGAGTACCTCCTACAATGAGCAGTTCTTC
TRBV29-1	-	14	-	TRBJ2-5	CSVGSSSFQETQYF	TGCAGCGTTGGGTCCTCTAGCTTCCAAGAGACCCAGTACTTC
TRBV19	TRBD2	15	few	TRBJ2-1	CASTPWTSGGDEQFF	TGTGCCAGCACTCCATGGACTAGCGGGGGCGATGAGCAGTTCTTC
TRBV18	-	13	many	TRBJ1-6	CASSPRGGSPLHF	TGTGCCAGCTCACCAAGGGGAGGGTCACCCCTCCACTTT
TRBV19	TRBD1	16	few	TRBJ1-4	CASSDRDRVSSEKLFF	TGTGCCAGTAGTGACCGGGACAGGGTTTCGTCTGAAAAACTGTTTTTT
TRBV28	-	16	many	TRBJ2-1	CASSSQYRAGNNEQFF	TGTGCCAGCAGTTCCCAGTACAGGGCAGGGAACAATGAGCAGTTCTTC
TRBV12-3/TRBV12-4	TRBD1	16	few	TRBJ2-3	CASSSGQGASTDTQYF	TGTGCCAGCAGTTCGGGACAGGGTGCTAGCACAGATACGCAGTATTTT
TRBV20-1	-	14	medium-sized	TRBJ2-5	CSASGVTQSETQYF	TGCAGTGCTAGCGGGGTAACCCAATCGGAGACCCAGTACTTC
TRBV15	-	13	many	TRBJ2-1	CATSRPNYNEQFF	TGTGCCACCAGCAGACCTAACTACAATGAGCAGTTCTTC
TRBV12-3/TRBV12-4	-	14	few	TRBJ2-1	CASSLGRRTAEQFF	TGTGCCAGCAGTTTAGGCCGACGGACAGCTGAGCAGTTCTTC
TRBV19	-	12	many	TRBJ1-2	CAIVDRNYGYTF	TGTGCCATTGTGGACAGAAACTATGGCTACACCTTC
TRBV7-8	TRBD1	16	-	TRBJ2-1	CASSGVRDRAGNEQFF	TGTGCCAGCAGCGGGGTCCGGGACAGGGCGGGGAATGAGCAGTTCTTC
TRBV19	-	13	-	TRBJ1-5	CASSIDWSQPQHF	TGTGCCAGTAGTATAGATTGGAGCCAGCCCCAGCATTTT
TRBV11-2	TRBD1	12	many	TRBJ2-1	CASSQTGDEQFF	TGTGCCAGCAGCCAGACAGGGGATGAGCAGTTCTTC
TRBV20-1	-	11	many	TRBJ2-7	CSAPTEGEQYF	TGCAGTGCCCCGACAGAGGGCGAGCAGTACTTC
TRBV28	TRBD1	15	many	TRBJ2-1	CASSLPRGPYNEQFF	TGTGCCAGCAGTTTGCCAAGGGGGCCCTACAATGAGCAGTTCTTC
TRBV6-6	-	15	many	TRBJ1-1	CASSYSWGQNTEAFF	TGTGCCAGCAGTTACAGTTGGGGCCAGAACACTGAAGCTTTCTTT
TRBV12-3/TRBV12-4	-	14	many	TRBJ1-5	CASSLGRGNQPQHF	TGTGCCAGCAGTTTGGGCAGGGGCAATCAGCCCCAGCATTTT
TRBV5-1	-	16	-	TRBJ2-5	CASRPGPAGTKETQYF	TGCGCCAGCAGACCCGGACCTGCCGGAACCAAAGAGACCCAGTACTTC
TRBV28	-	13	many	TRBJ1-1	CASSLVSAGEAFF	TGTGCCAGCAGTTTAGTGTCTGCGGGTGAAGCTTTCTTT
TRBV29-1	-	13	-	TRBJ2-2	CSVDLNRVGELFF	TGCAGCGTTGATCTTAACAGGGTAGGGGAGCTGTTTTTT
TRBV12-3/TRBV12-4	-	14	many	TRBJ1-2	CASSLLGRDYGYTF	TGTGCCAGCAGTTTATTAGGCAGGGACTATGGCTACACCTTC
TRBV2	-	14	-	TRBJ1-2	CASATGTGNYGYTF	TGTGCCAGCGCTACAGGGACCGGTAACTATGGCTACACCTTC
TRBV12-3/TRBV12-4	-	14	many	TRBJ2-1	CASSLSAEGNEQFF	TGTGCCAGCAGCCTCTCTGCAGAGGGCAATGAGCAGTTCTTC
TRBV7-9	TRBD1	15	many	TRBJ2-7	CASSFMGQGPYEQYF	TGTGCCAGCAGCTTTATGGGACAGGGTCCCTACGAGCAGTACTTC
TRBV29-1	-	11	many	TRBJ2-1	CSVGNVGEQFF	TGCAGCGTTGGGAATGTGGGTGAGCAGTTCTTC
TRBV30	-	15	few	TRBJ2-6	CAWRGRISGANVLTF	TGTGCCTGGAGAGGGCGGATCTCTGGGGCCAACGTCCTGACTTTC
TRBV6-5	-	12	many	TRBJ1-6	CASREADSPLHF	TGTGCCAGCAGGGAAGCTGATTCACCCCTCCACTTT
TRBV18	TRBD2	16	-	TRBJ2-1	CASSPQLAGDNNEQFF	TGTGCCAGCTCACCACAACTAGCGGGGGATAACAATGAGCAGTTCTTC
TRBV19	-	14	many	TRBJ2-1	CASSIWQGNNEQFF	TGTGCCAGTAGTATTTGGCAGGGAAACAATGAGCAGTTCTTC
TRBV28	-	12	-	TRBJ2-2	CASTFLSGELFF	TGTGCCAGCACTTTCCTATCCGGGGAGCTGTTTTTT